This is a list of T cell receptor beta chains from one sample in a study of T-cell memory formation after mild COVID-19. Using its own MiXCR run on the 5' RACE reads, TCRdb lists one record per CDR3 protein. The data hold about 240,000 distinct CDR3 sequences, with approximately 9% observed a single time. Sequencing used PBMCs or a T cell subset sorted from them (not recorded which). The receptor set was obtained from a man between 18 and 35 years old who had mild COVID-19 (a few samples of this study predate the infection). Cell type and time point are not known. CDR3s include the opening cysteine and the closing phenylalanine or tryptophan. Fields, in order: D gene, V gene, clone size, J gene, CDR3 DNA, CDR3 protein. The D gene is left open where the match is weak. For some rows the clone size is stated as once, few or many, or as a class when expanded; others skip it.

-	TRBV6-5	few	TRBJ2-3	TGTGCCAGCAGTTACCGGGTCCAGGACACAGATACGCAGTATTTT	CASSYRVQDTDTQYF
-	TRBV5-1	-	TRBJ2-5	TGCGCCAGCAGTCAGGTGGAAGAGACCCAGTACTTC	CASSQVEETQYF
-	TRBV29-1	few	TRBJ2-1	TGCAGCGTTCTCATAAGCGGGCGGGAGCAGTTCTTC	CSVLISGREQFF
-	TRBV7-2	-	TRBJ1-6	TGTGCCAGCAGCTTCAGAACAGGCAATTCACCCCTCCACTTT	CASSFRTGNSPLHF
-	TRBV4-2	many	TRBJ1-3	TGTGCCAGCAGCGCCCGACGCTGGAATAACTCTGGAAACACCATATATTTT	CASSARRWNNSGNTIYF
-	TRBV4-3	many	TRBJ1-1	TGCGCCAGCAGCCAAGATGGAGGAAGTGAAGCTTTCTTT	CASSQDGGSEAFF
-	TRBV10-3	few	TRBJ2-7	TGTGCCATCAGCGGGGGTAGTGACAGCGACTACGAGCAGTACTTC	CAISGGSDSDYEQYF
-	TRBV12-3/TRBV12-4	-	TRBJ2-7	TGTGCCAGCAGTCGCGGTGGTTGGAACTACGAGCAGTACTTC	CASSRGGWNYEQYF
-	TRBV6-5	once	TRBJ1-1	TGTGCCAGCAGTTACAGGAGTCGACGGACTGAAGCTTTCTTT	CASSYRSRRTEAFF
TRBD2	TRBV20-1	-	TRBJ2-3	TGCAGTGCTAGCTCACTAGCGGCAAAACAAGATACGCAGTATTTT	CSASSLAAKQDTQYF
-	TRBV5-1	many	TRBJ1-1	TGCGCCAGCAGCTTGGGGTTGTTCGAGAACACTGAAGCTTTCTTT	CASSLGLFENTEAFF
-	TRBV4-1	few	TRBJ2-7	TGCGCCAGCAGCCAAGATGGGGGCTACGAGCAGTACTTC	CASSQDGGYEQYF
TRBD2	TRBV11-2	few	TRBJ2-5	TGTGCCAGCAGCCGAGTAGCGGGGGGGCAAGAGACCCAGTACTTC	CASSRVAGGQETQYF
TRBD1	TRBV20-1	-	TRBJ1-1	TGCAGTGCTAAAGACAGGGTTGGAGTGGGGACTGAAGCTTTCTTT	CSAKDRVGVGTEAFF
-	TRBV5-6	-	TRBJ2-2	TGTGCCAGCATCCAGTCCGGGGAGCTGTTTTTT	CASIQSGELFF
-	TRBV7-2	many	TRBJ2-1	TGTGCCAGCAGCTTCGCAATCGAGCAGTTCTTC	CASSFAIEQFF
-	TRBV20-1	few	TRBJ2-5	TGCAGTGTCCCGATTCCGGTGGAGACCCAGTACTTC	CSVPIPVETQYF
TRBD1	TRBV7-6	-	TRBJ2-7	TGTGCCAGCAGCTTAGGGAGGACAGGATCCTACGAGCAGTACTTC	CASSLGRTGSYEQYF
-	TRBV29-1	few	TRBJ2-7	TGCAGCGTTGGGGGCTACGAGCAGTACTTC	CSVGGYEQYF
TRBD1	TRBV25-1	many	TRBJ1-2	TGTGCCAGCAGGCCGACAGGGGGTTATGGCTACACCTTC	CASRPTGGYGYTF
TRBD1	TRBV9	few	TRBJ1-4	TGTGCCAGCAGCGCTCGAGGGGCAGGGGGCAGCGAAAAACTGTTTTTT	CASSARGAGGSEKLFF
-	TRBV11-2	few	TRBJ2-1	TGTGCCAGCAGCACCCGCGGCTTGCAATACAATGAGCAGTTCTTC	CASSTRGLQYNEQFF
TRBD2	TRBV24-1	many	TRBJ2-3	TGTGCCACCAGTGACCGCAGACTAGCGGGGGGGCCTGCAGATACGCAGTATTTT	CATSDRRLAGGPADTQYF
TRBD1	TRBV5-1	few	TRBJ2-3	TGCGCCAGCAGCACCGGGACAGGGGTCACAGATACGCAGTATTTT	CASSTGTGVTDTQYF
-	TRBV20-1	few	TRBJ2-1	TGCAGTGCCAGAGCGGACAATGAGCAGTTCTTC	CSARADNEQFF
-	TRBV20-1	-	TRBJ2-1	TGCAGCCCCCGCGGGCCCCATGAGCAGTTCTTC	CSPRGPHEQFF
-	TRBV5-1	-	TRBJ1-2	TGCGCCAGCAGCCCGGCCCAGGACCAAGGCTACACCTTC	CASSPAQDQGYTF
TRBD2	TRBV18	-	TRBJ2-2	TGTGCCAGCTCATCACGGGGGGGTTCGGACACCGGGGAGCTGTTTTTT	CASSSRGGSDTGELFF
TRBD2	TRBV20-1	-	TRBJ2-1	TGCAGTGTTACTACCCTGGGGGGGTTATCCTACAATGAGCAGTTCTTC	CSVTTLGGLSYNEQFF
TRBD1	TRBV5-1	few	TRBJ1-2	TGCGCCAGCAGCTTGGAGCGGCAGGGGGATCGCTACACCTTC	CASSLERQGDRYTF
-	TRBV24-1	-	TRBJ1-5	TGTGCCACCAGTGCTGACGGTAGCAATCAGCCCCAGCATTTT	CATSADGSNQPQHF
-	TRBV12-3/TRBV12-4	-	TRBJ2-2	TGTGCCAGCAGTTATCAAGCAGGGGAGCTGTTTTTT	CASSYQAGELFF
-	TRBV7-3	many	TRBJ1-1	TGTGCCAGCAGCTTAGGTCCGGTTATGAACACTGAAGCTTTCTTT	CASSLGPVMNTEAFF
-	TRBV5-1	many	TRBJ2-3	TGCGCCAGCAGCTTGTTAGGAGATACGCAGTATTTT	CASSLLGDTQYF
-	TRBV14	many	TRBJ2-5	TGTGCCAGCAGCCAAGGCGACGGGGGTGAGACCCAGTACTTC	CASSQGDGGETQYF
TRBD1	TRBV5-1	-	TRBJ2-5	TGCGCCAGCAGCCCCGGGCACAGGGGTTTTGAGACCCAGTACTTC	CASSPGHRGFETQYF
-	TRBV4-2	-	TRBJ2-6	TGTGCCAGCAGCCGGTCAGAATACTCTGGGGCCAACGTCCTGACTTTC	CASSRSEYSGANVLTF
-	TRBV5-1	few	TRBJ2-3	TGCGCCAGCAGCTCCCTCGGGGCAGCAGATACGCAGTATTTT	CASSSLGAADTQYF
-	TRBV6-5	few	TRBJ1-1	TGTGCCAGCAGTTACGTATCGGCGGCCAACACTGAAGCTTTCTTT	CASSYVSAANTEAFF
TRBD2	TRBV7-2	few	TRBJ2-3	TGTGCCAGCAGCTTAAAAGCTTGGCTAGCGGGGGCCAGAACAGATACGCAGTATTTT	CASSLKAWLAGARTDTQYF
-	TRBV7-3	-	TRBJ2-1	TGTGCCAGCAGCTCAGGGGTCACCAACAATGAGCAGTTCTTC	CASSSGVTNNEQFF
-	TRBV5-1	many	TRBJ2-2	TGCGCCAGCAGCTTGGTTTCAGGGGACACCGGGGAGCTGTTTTTT	CASSLVSGDTGELFF
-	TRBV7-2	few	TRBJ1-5	TGTGCCAGCAGCTTAAACTCCAGGAATCAGCCCCAGCATTTT	CASSLNSRNQPQHF
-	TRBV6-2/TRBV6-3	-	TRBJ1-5	TGTGCCAGCAGTTACTCTCTGGGACCCTATCAGCCCCAGCATTTT	CASSYSLGPYQPQHF
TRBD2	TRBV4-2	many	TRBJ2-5	TGTGCCAGCAGCCAAGACGGGACTACCTTCTTAGAGACCCAGTACTTC	CASSQDGTTFLETQYF
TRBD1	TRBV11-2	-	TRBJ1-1	TGTGCCAGCAGCTTAAGGGGGCTTATCACTGAAGCTTTCTTT	CASSLRGLITEAFF
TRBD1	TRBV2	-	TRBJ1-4	TGTGCCAGAGCCCGGGACAGGGGATCGACTAATGAAAAACTGTTTTTT	CARARDRGSTNEKLFF